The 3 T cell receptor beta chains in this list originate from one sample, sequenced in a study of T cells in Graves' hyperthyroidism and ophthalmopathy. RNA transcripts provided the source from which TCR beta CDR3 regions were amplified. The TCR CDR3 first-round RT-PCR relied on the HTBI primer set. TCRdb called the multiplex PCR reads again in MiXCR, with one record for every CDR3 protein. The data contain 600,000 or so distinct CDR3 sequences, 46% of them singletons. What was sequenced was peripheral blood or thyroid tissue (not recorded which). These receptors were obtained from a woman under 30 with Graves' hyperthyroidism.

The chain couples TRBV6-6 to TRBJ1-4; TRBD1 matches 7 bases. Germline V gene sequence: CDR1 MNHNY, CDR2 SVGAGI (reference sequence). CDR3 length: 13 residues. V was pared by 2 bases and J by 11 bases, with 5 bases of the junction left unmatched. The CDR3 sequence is CASSYPGGEKLFF. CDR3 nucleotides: TGTGCCAGCAGTTACCCAGGGGGAGAGAAACTGTTTTTT.

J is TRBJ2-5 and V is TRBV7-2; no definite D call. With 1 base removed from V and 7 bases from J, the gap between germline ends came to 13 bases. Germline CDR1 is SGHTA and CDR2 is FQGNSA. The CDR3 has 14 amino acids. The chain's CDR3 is CASSLVSGVGTQYF. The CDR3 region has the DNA TGTGCCAGCAGCTTAGTGTCTGGTGTGGGGACCCAGTACTTC.

In nucleotides, the CDR3 is TGTGCCAGCAGAGGACTCGGGCAGGCGAGAACCGGGGAGCTGTTTTTT. This gives the protein CASRGLGQARTGELFF. The chain couples TRBV7-8 to TRBJ2-2; a possible D gene is TRBD2 (5 bases). This CDR3 is built from 16 residues. Trimming removed 6 bases from V and 5 bases from J, with 19 bases in between. Germline V gene lookup returns CDR1 SGHVS and CDR2 FQNEAQ.